This T cell receptor (beta chain) was obtained from a study of shared clonotypes between healthy human individuals. The method was immunoSEQ multiplex PCR; TCRdb's version includes in-frame clones alone and lacks a portion of them. The data contain about 2.4 million clones, just over 90% of them singletons. Trimming stripped 4 bases from V and 1 base from J, with 11 bases between. Germline V CDR1 and CDR2: SGDLS, YYNGEE. The CDR3 length is 14 residues. The clonotype originates from a man younger than 35 in good health. Sequencing used naive CD4+ T cells sorted from blood. The subset was: CD45RA+ positively selected. This chain links TRBV9 with TRBJ1-1; D is uncertain. CDR3 amino acids: CASSIIRGNTEAFF. The CDR3, as DNA: TGTGCCAGCAGCATCATCCGGGGGAACACTGAAGCTTTCTTT.